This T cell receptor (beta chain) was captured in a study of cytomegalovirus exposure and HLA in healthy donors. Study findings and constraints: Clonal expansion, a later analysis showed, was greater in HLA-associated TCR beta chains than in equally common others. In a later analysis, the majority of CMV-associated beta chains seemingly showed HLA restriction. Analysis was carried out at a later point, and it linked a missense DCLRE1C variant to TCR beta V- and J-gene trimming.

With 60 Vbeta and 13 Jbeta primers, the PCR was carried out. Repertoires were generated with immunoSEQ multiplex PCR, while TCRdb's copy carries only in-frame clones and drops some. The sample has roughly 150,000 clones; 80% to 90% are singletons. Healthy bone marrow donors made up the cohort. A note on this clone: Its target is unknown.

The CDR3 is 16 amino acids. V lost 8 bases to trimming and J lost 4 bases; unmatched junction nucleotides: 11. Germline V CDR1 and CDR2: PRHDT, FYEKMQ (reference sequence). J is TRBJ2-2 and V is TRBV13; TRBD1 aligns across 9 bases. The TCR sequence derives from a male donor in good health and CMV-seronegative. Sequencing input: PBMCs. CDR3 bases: TGTGCCAGCGCCACTTTACAGGGGGCGGTCACCGGGGAGCTGTTTTTT. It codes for CASATLQGAVTGELFF.